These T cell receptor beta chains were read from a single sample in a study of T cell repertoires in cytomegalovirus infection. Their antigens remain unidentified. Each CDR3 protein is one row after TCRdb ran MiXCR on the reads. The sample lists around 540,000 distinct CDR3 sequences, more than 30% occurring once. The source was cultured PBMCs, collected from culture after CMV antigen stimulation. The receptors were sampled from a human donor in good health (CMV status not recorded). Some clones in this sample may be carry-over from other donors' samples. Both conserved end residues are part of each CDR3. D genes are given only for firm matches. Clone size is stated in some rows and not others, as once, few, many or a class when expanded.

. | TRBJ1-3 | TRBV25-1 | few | CASSRLQGNTIYF | TGTGCCAGCAGCCGCCTTCAGGGAAACACCATATATTTT
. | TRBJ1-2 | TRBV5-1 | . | CASSRTGAGGYGYTF | TGCGCCAGCAGCCGGACGGGGGCCGGGGGCTATGGCTACACCTTC
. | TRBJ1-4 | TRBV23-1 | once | CASSPTDPVEATNEKLFF | TGCGCCAGCAGTCCCACCGACCCCGTAGAGGCCACTAATGAAAAACTGTTTTTT
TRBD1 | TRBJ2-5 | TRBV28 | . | CASSKTGEETQYF | TGTGCCAGCAGCAAGACAGGGGAAGAGACCCAGTACTTC
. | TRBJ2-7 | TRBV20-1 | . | CSAREDFSFSYEQYF | TGCAGTGCTAGAGAGGACTTCTCATTCTCCTACGAGCAGTACTTC
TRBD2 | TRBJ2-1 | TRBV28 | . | CASSPLAGISYNEQFF | TGTGCCAGCAGCCCCCTAGCGGGAATCTCCTACAATGAGCAGTTCTTC
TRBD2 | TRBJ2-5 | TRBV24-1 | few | CATSDPGTSEETQYF | TGTGCCACCAGTGATCCGGGGACTAGCGAAGAGACCCAGTACTTC
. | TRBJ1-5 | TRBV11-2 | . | CASSLTGEGSNQPQHF | TGTGCCAGCAGCTTAACCGGCGAAGGTAGCAATCAGCCCCAGCATTTT
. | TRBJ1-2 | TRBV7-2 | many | CASSPTRGNYGYTF | TGTGCCAGCAGCCCAACCCGAGGGAACTATGGCTACACCTTC
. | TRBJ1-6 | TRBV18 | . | CASSPDTDLPLHF | TGTGCCAGCTCACCGGACACGGATCTGCCCCTCCACTTT
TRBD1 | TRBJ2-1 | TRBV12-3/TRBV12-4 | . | CASSSGQAYNEQFF | TGTGCCAGCAGTTCGGGACAGGCCTACAATGAGCAGTTCTTC
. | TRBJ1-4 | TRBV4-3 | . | CASSQESQRRSEKLFF | TGCGCCAGCAGCCAAGAAAGTCAAAGAAGGAGTGAAAAACTGTTTTTT
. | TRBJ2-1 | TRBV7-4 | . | CASSLKQPEYEQFF | TGTGCCAGCAGCTTAAAACAGCCTGAGTATGAGCAGTTCTTC
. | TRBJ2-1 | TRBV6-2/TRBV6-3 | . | CASSDQNNEQFF | TGTGCCAGCAGTGACCAAAACAATGAGCAGTTCTTC
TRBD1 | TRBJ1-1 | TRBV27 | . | CASSYEGARSEAFF | TGTGCCAGCAGTTATGAGGGGGCGCGATCTGAAGCTTTCTTT
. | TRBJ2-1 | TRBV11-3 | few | CASSSLGRGTSYNEQFF | TGTGCCAGCAGCTCATTGGGGAGGGGGACATCCTACAATGAGCAGTTCTTC
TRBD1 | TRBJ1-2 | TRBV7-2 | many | CASSLRQGSNYGYTF | TGTGCCAGCAGCCTAAGACAGGGGAGCAACTATGGCTACACCTTC
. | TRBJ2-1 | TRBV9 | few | CASSAGTPDRNEQFF | TGTGCCAGCAGCGCAGGGACACCCGATAGGAATGAGCAGTTCTTC
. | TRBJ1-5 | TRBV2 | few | CASSELMVGQPQHF | TGTGCCAGCAGTGAACTAATGGTCGGTCAGCCCCAGCATTTT
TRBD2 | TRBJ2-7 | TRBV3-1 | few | CASSPTGGAKSSYEQYF | TGTGCCAGCAGCCCCACCGGGGGGGCAAAGTCCTCCTACGAGCAGTACTTC
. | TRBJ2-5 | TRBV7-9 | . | CASSPGQLQAQYF | TGTGCCAGCAGCCCTGGACAACTCCAGGCCCAGTACTTC
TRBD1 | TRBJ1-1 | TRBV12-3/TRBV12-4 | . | CASRSGQGRGRTEAFF | TGTGCCAGCAGATCGGGACAGGGACGGGGGCGCACTGAAGCTTTCTTT
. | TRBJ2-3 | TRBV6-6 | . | CASSYNLASTDTQYF | TGTGCCAGCAGTTACAACCTAGCGAGCACAGATACGCAGTATTTT
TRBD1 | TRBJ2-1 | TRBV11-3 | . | CASSLEWGGTGVYNEQFF | TGTGCCAGCAGCTTAGAATGGGGAGGGACAGGGGTCTACAATGAGCAGTTCTTC
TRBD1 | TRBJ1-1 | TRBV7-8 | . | CASSAGTGTEAFF | TGTGCCAGCAGCGCCGGGACAGGGACTGAAGCTTTCTTT
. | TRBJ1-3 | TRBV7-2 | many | CASSLDGRGAGNTIYF | TGTGCCAGCAGCTTAGACGGGCGAGGGGCTGGAAACACCATATATTTT
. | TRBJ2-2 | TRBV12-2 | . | CASDPGQGLYAGELFF | TGTGCCAGCGACCCGGGACAGGGTTTGTACGCCGGGGAGCTGTTTTTT
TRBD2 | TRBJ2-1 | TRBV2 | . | CASSPPRGGSFNNEQFF | TGTGCCAGCAGCCCTCCGCGGGGCGGGAGTTTTAATAATGAGCAGTTCTTC
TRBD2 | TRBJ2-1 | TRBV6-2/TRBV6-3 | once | CASRPPGGGYNEQFF | TGTGCCAGCAGACCCCCTGGCGGGGGTTACAATGAGCAGTTCTTC
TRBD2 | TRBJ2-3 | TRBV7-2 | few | CASSLATSGRAHTQYF | TGTGCCAGCAGCTTAGCAACTAGCGGGAGGGCGCATACGCAGTATTTT
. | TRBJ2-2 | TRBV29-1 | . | CSAAGLRSGELFF | TGCAGCGCCGCTGGGCTTCGGTCCGGGGAGCTGTTTTTT
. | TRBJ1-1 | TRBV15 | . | CATSPITGDTEAFF | TGTGCCACCAGCCCCATCACCGGGGACACTGAAGCTTTCTTT
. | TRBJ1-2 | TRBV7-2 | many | CASSLAGRGYTF | TGTGCCAGCAGCTTAGCGGGGCGCGGCTACACCTTC
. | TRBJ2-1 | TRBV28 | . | CASRGGGLGDFGPFF | TGTGCCAGCAGGGGGGGGGGGCTAGGGGATTTCGGGCCGTTCTTC
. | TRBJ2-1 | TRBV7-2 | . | CASSRADLYNEQFF | TGTGCCAGCAGCCGCGCGGACTTATACAATGAGCAGTTCTTC
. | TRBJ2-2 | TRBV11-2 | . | CASSFIGPNTGELFF | TGTGCCAGCAGCTTTATCGGCCCGAACACCGGGGAGCTGTTTTTT
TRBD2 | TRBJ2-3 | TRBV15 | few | CATSRDRGLAGGTTDTQYF | TGTGCCACCAGCAGAGATCGCGGGCTAGCGGGGGGAACCACAGATACGCAGTATTTT
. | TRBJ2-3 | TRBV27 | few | CASSFLAMGGTDTQYF | TGTGCCAGCAGTTTCCTAGCAATGGGGGGCACAGATACGCAGTATTTT